This T cell receptor beta chain was recovered during a study of T cell responses to AZD1222 COVID-19 vaccine. The CDR3 sequence is 14 residues long. CDR1 and CDR2 (germline): LNHDA, SQIVND (reference sequence). V lost 4 bases and J lost 5; bases outside the gene matches: 6. Study conclusions and caveats: Spike-wide vaccine-associated CD4 TCRs dominated at 160-218 and 743-854. The study sampled repertoires only after the peak T cell response.

Some clones are missing from TCRdb's copy, which holds only in-frame ones; the method was immunoSEQ multiplex PCR. The sample includes 150,000 to 200,000 clones, about 92% of them seen just once. On this clone: Its antigen is undetermined.

The source is an adult who received the AZD1222 COVID-19 vaccine. The V call is TRBV19, the J call TRBJ1-1; TRBD1 matches 8 bases. The sequencing here drew on peripheral blood, taken 28 days after the second AZD1222 dose. The CDR3 loop reads CASSRTGYRTEAFF. Written as DNA, the CDR3 is TGTGCCAGTAGTAGGACAGGGTATCGAACTGAAGCTTTCTTT.